The 19 T cell receptor beta chains given below trace back to one sample, sequenced in a study of CD8 T cells in ankylosing spondylitis. Study results and caveats: Ankylosing spondylitis blood appeared to be characterized by a TCR beta motif of about 8 highly homologous variants.

TCRdb ran MiXCR on the 5' RACE reads and lists one entry per CDR3 protein. This table holds 350,000 to 550,000 distinct CDR3 sequences, 26% found once. For these TCRs, the target antigens are not known. What was sequenced was blood, either unsorted or a sorted T cell fraction (not recorded which). The receptors were gathered from a male donor with ankylosing spondylitis.

The genes are TRBV7-9 and TRBJ1-5, with a possible D match to TRBD1 (6 bases). Germline CDR1 SEHNR, CDR2 FQNEAQ (reference sequence). V gave up 5 bases and J gave up 5 bases, with 10 bases separating them. The CDR3 length is 13 residues. The CDR3 sequence: CASSRTADQPQHF. Here the CDR3 DNA reads TGTGCCAGCAGCCGGACAGCCGATCAGCCCCAGCATTTT.

J is TRBJ2-1 and V is TRBV7-9; the match to TRBD2 covers 10 bases. Germline CDR1 SEHNR, CDR2 FQNEAQ (reference sequence). CDR3 length: 16 amino acids. The trim removed 5 bases at V and 1 base at J, leaving 5 bases unmatched. The DNA for the CDR3 is TGTGCCAGCAGCACCCGTAGCGGGAGGTCCTACAATGAGCAGTTCTTC. It translates to CASSTRSGRSYNEQFF.

The V and J genes are TRBV15 and TRBJ2-7; D not resolved. The CDR3 runs 15 residues. The V and J ends lost 0 bases and 0 bases respectively, with 9 bases between them. The germline CDR1 and CDR2 sequences are LNHNV and YYDKDF (reference sequence). CDR3 sequence: CATSREEGSSYEQYF. The DNA of the CDR3 is TGTGCCACCAGCAGAGAAGAAGGCAGCTCCTACGAGCAGTACTTC.

This clonotype was detected only a few times. J is TRBJ2-5 and V is TRBV7-2, with 8 bases fitting TRBD1. The CDR3 contains 13 residues. The germline CDR1 and CDR2 sequences are SGHTA and FQGNSA. Trimming took 5 bases from V and 3 from J; bases not matched to a gene: 2. The CDR3 DNA reads TGTGCCAGCAGCATGGACAGGGAAGAGACCCAGTACTTC. Encoded protein: CASSMDREETQYF.

The genes are TRBV25-1 and TRBJ1-2; tentative D call: TRBD1 (6 bases). Germline V gene sequence: CDR1 MGHDK, CDR2 SYGVNS. This CDR3 has 15 amino acids. The germline V and J ends were trimmed by 0 bases and 8 bases, with 16 bases remaining between them. The CDR3 loop is CASSEYLGQMGGYTF. For the CDR3, the DNA is TGTGCCAGCAGTGAATATCTCGGACAGATGGGCGGCTACACCTTC.

The rearrangement uses TRBV25-1 and TRBJ1-4; a possible D gene is TRBD1 (6 bases). This CDR3 is built from 13 residues. Germline V gene data show CDR1 as MGHDK and CDR2 as SYGVNS. The V end was cut by 4 bases, the J end by 7 bases, with 10 bases between. The CDR3 region is CASSVRGFEKLFF. CDR3 in DNA: TGTGCCAGCAGTGTCAGGGGTTTTGAAAAACTGTTTTTT. The whole variable domain, filled in from reference TRBV25-1 and TRBJ1-4, reads EADIYQTPRYLVIGTGKKITLECSQTMGHDKMYWYQQDPGMELHLIHYSYGVNSTEKGDLSSESTVSRIRTEHFPLTLESARPSHTSQYLCASSVRGFEKLFFGSGTQLSVL.

J is TRBJ2-1 and V is TRBV18, with 12 bases identical to TRBD2. The trim removed 2 bases at V and 8 bases at J, leaving 4 bases unmatched. The CDR3 runs 15 residues. CDR1 KGHSH and CDR2 LQKENI come from the germline V gene. This chain's CDR3 is CASSPRTSGKDEQFF. The CDR3 nucleotides read TGTGCCAGCTCACCAAGGACTAGCGGGAAGGATGAGCAGTTCTTC.

This clonotype turned up a few times. The genes are TRBV5-1 and TRBJ1-1; a possible D gene is TRBD1 (5 bases). Per germline, CDR1 SGHRS and CDR2 YFSETQ. The CDR3 totals 14 residues. V dropped 4 bases and J dropped 1 base, with 11 bases sitting between them. DNA of the CDR3: TGCGCCAGCAGCGGCAGGGAGGCGAACACTGAAGCTTTCTTT. Its protein is CASSGREANTEAFF.

This clonotype has a handful of counts. The chain joins TRBV7-6 to TRBJ2-3; D is ambiguous. Germline CDR1 and CDR2: SGHVS and FNYEAQ. The CDR3 runs 15 residues. The V and J ends lost 3 bases and 4 bases respectively, with 14 bases between them. The CDR3 sequence is CASSLFLASPDTQYF. The CDR3 coding sequence is TGTGCCAGCAGCTTGTTCCTCGCAAGCCCAGATACGCAGTATTTT.

The chain couples TRBV2 to TRBJ2-3; 7 bases are a match to TRBD1. The CDR3 is 14 residues long. Germline CDR1 is SNHLY and CDR2 is FYNNEI. The junction had 5 bases not matched to a gene; V was cut back by 4 bases and J by 4 bases. DNA of the CDR3: TGTGCCAGCAGTGGACAGGGCGTCCCAGATACGCAGTATTTT. It yields the protein CASSGQGVPDTQYF. Combining the CDR3 with reference TRBV2 and TRBJ2-3 gives the whole variable domain EPEVTQTPSHQVTQMGQEVILRCVPISNHLYFYWYRQILGQKVEFLVSFYNNEISEKSEIFDDQFSVERPDGSNFTLKIRSTKLEDSAMYFCASSGQGVPDTQYFGPGTRLTVL.

V is TRBV5-1 and J is TRBJ2-1; 8 positions agree with TRBD1. There are 14 residues in the CDR3. Germline CDR1 reads SGHRS; CDR2 reads YFSETQ. Unmatched junction bases numbered 6, after V lost 4 bases and J lost 6 bases. In DNA, the CDR3 is TGCGCCAGCAGCCCCTTGACAGGGGCCAATGAGCAGTTCTTC. It translates to CASSPLTGANEQFF.

This clonotype was detected a few times. The chain has TRBV5-1 and TRBJ2-3; 8 nucleotides agree with TRBD1. From germline, CDR1 is SGHRS and CDR2 YFSETQ. The CDR3 has 14 amino acids. The junction had 6 bases not matched to a gene; V was cut back by 3 bases and J by 6 bases. The CDR3 here is CASSSTGDLDTQYF. The CDR3 DNA is TGCGCCAGCAGCTCGACAGGGGATCTTGATACGCAGTATTTT.

There are a few counts of this clonotype. V is TRBV20-1 and J is TRBJ2-5, with a possible D match to TRBD2 (7 bases). Germline CDR1 reads DFQATT; CDR2 reads SNEGSKA (reference sequence). This CDR3 has 15 amino acids. Trimming removed 0 bases from V and 5 bases from J, with 16 bases in between. The CDR3 DNA sequence: TGCAGTGCTAGAGATCGGACTAGGGGGGTGGAGACCCAGTACTTC. Encoded protein: CSARDRTRGVETQYF.

The sample holds a few counts of this clonotype. V is TRBV6-2 or TRBV6-3 and J is TRBJ2-3; D perhaps matches TRBD2 (6 bases). This CDR3 has 15 residues. V lost 2 bases to trimming and J lost 8 bases, with 17 bases between them. Looked up from germline, CDR1 is MNHEY and CDR2 is SVGEGT. CDR3 DNA: TGTGCCAGCAGTTACCTACGTTCGACTAGGGGTACGCAGTATTTT. This codes for CASSYLRSTRGTQYF.

This clonotype has only a few counts. This chain connects TRBV5-1 to TRBJ1-2; the D gene is possibly TRBD1 (5 bases). V gave up 0 bases and J gave up 2 bases, with 11 bases separating them. The length of the CDR3 is 15 residues. Germline V gene data show CDR1 as SGHRS and CDR2 as YFSETQ. The CDR3 DNA reads TGCGCCAGCAGCTTGGGAGGCAGGGACAACTATGGCTACACCTTC. This encodes CASSLGGRDNYGYTF.

In its sample, this clonotype was seen a few times. The CDR3 loop is CASSSTWSGADTQYF. CDR3 in DNA: TGTGCCAGCAGTTCGACGTGGAGCGGAGCAGATACGCAGTATTTT. The rearrangement uses TRBV27 and TRBJ2-3; a possible D gene is TRBD2 (5 bases). The CDR3 contains 15 residues. Per the germline V gene, CDR1 is MNHEY and CDR2 is SMNVEV (reference sequence). V lost 4 bases to trimming and J lost 4 bases, with 15 bases between them.

This clonotype has only a few counts. The genes are TRBV20-1 and TRBJ2-1; unclear D gene. From germline, CDR1 is DFQATT and CDR2 SNEGSKA (reference sequence). Trimming pared 0 bases from V and 0 bases from J, leaving 9 bases between. CDR3 length: 15 residues. CDR3: CSARDERYSYNEQFF. The CDR3 region has the DNA TGCAGTGCTAGAGACGAGAGATACTCCTACAATGAGCAGTTCTTC.

In its sample, this clonotype was seen a few times. The chain employs TRBV11-2 and TRBJ2-7, with D maybe TRBD2 (5 bases). V dropped 2 bases and J dropped 4 bases, with 15 bases sitting between them. Germline CDR1 and CDR2: SGHAT and FQNNGV. CDR3 length: 15 residues. For the CDR3, the DNA is TGTGCCAGCAGCTTACTTGCGGGTGCAACTTACGAGCAGTACGTC. Translation gives CASSLLAGATYEQYV.

The table lists this clonotype with a few counts. This chain uses TRBV2 with TRBJ2-7; D uncertain. Trimming shortened V by 4 bases and J by 1 base, and 2 bases separated the two germline ends. CDR1 and CDR2 (germline): SNHLY, FYNNEI. The CDR3 covers 11 residues. The CDR3 DNA reads TGTGCCAGCAGTGTTTCCTACGAGCAGTACGTC. The encoded protein is CASSVSYEQYV.